These T cell receptor beta chains were read from a single sample in a study of OX40 agonist ivuxolimab in advanced cancers. The data were produced by immunoSEQ multiplex PCR, yet TCRdb's version contains in-frame clones alone and is incomplete. There are about 75,000 clones in the sample; about nine tenths occur only once, and about 1.3% lies in the top ten. This sample comprised CD4+ or CD8+ T cells sorted from blood, obtained in a trial of the OX40 agonist ivuxolimab. The source of these receptors is an adult with an advanced solid tumor such as melanoma, head and neck, liver or kidney cancer. CDR3s include the opening cysteine and the closing phenylalanine or tryptophan. A D gene is named only where the DNA matches it firmly. Clone sizes are given selectively: once, few, many, or a class where the clone is expanded.

V gene,J gene,D gene,clone size,CDR3 protein,CDR3 DNA
TRBV5-4,TRBJ1-2,TRBD1,few,CASSPGQGPENYGYTF,TGTGCCAGCAGCCCTGGACAGGGACCAGAAAACTATGGCTACACCTTC
TRBV5-4,TRBJ2-2,NA,NA,CASSLARTEAGELFF,TGTGCCAGCAGCTTGGCCCGGACTGAAGCGGGGGAGCTGTTTTTT
TRBV19,TRBJ2-3,TRBD2,NA,CASSSTSGGTDTQYF,TGTGCCAGTAGTTCAACTAGCGGAGGCACAGATACGCAGTATTTT
TRBV6-5,TRBJ2-7,TRBD1,NA,CASKTDRGLGEQYF,TGTGCCAGCAAGACGGACAGGGGACTGGGAGAGCAGTACTTC
TRBV5-4,TRBJ2-7,TRBD1,NA,CASSFVGQGAYEQYF,TGTGCCAGCAGCTTCGTCGGACAGGGGGCGTACGAGCAGTACTTC
TRBV6-6,TRBJ2-5,TRBD1,NA,CASSYTRGQRKETQYF,TGTGCCAGCAGTTACACCCGGGGACAGAGGAAAGAGACCCAGTACTTC
TRBV18,TRBJ1-1,NA,NA,CASSPNSRAEAFF,TGTGCCAGCTCACCAAATTCGAGGGCTGAAGCTTTCTTT
TRBV7-7,TRBJ2-5,NA,NA,CASSRGLYTETQYF,TGTGCTAGCAGCCGGGGTCTCTACACAGAGACCCAGTACTTC
TRBV2,TRBJ2-1,TRBD1,NA,CASRVPPGQGAGEQFF,TGTGCCAGCAGGGTCCCTCCGGGACAGGGAGCGGGTGAGCAGTTCTTC
TRBV18,TRBJ2-5,TRBD1,NA,CASSPGGSQETQYF,TGTGCCAGCTCCCCAGGGGGCAGCCAGGAGACCCAGTACTTC
TRBV9,TRBJ1-3,TRBD1,NA,CASSSGGGSGNTIYF,TGTGCCAGCAGCTCGGGAGGGGGCAGTGGAAACACCATATATTTT
TRBV19,TRBJ1-1,TRBD1,NA,CASSKDRAGDTEAFF,TGTGCCAGTAGTAAGGACAGGGCCGGGGACACTGAAGCTTTCTTT
TRBV10-3,TRBJ1-1,NA,NA,CAISERTENTEAFF,TGTGCCATCAGTGAGCGGACGGAAAACACTGAAGCTTTCTTT
TRBV29-1,TRBJ1-4,NA,NA,CSGGLEKLFF,TGCAGCGGGGGGTTGGAAAAACTGTTTTTT
TRBV5-4,TRBJ2-7,TRBD2,NA,CASSDSGTSVYEQYF,TGTGCCAGCAGCGACTCGGGGACTAGCGTCTACGAGCAGTACTTC
TRBV5-1,TRBJ2-7,NA,NA,CASMGGGSSYEQYF,TGCGCCAGCATGGGAGGAGGGAGCTCCTACGAGCAGTACTTC
TRBV28,TRBJ2-1,NA,NA,CASIGASSYNEQFF,TGTGCCAGCATCGGGGCCAGCTCCTACAATGAGCAGTTCTTC
TRBV6-4,TRBJ1-6,TRBD1,NA,CASGRDRESPLHF,TGTGCCAGCGGACGGGACAGGGAATCACCCCTCCACTTT
TRBV5-1,TRBJ2-1,NA,NA,CASRAGTSYNEQFF,TGCGCCAGCAGAGCGGGCACCTCCTACAATGAGCAGTTCTTC
TRBV6-6,TRBJ1-2,NA,NA,CASSYARGVAYGYTF,TGTGCCAGCAGTTACGCGCGGGGGGTAGCCTATGGCTACACCTTC
TRBV7-8,TRBJ2-3,NA,NA,CASSLSYRADTQYF,TGTGCCAGCAGCTTAAGTTATAGGGCAGATACGCAGTATTTT
TRBV5-1,TRBJ1-4,NA,NA,CASSLAPTGLNEKLFF,TGCGCCAGCAGCTTGGCCCCCACAGGGCTGAATGAAAAACTGTTTTTT
TRBV21-1,TRBJ2-3,NA,NA,CASSKMTGRGTQYF,TGTGCCAGCAGCAAAATGACAGGCCGGGGAACGCAGTATTTT
TRBV9,TRBJ2-1,TRBD2,NA,CASQGLAGVGEQFF,TGTGCCAGCCAAGGACTAGCGGGAGTTGGTGAGCAGTTCTTC
TRBV10-3,TRBJ1-1,NA,NA,CAISRDTQNTEAFF,TGTGCCATCAGTCGGGACACCCAGAACACTGAAGCTTTCTTT
TRBV5-6,TRBJ2-3,NA,NA,CASSLGAGLITDTQYF,TGTGCCAGCAGCTTGGGGGCAGGGCTGATAACAGATACGCAGTATTTT
TRBV18,TRBJ1-2,TRBD1,NA,CASSRDPDRGSGTF,TGTGCCAGCTCTAGGGACCCCGACAGGGGGTCCGGCACCTTC